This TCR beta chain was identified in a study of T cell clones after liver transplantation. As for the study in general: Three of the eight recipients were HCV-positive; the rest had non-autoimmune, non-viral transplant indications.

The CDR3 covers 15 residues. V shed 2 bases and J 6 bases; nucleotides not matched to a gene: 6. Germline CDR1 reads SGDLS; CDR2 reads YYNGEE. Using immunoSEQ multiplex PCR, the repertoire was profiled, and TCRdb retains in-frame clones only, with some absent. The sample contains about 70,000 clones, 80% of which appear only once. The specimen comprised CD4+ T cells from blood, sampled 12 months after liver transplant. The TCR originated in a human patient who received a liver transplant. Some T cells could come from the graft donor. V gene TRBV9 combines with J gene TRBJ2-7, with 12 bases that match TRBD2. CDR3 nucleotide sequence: TGTGCCAGCAGCGTGACTAGCGGGAGAACCTCCGAGCAGTACTTC. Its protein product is CASSVTSGRTSEQYF.